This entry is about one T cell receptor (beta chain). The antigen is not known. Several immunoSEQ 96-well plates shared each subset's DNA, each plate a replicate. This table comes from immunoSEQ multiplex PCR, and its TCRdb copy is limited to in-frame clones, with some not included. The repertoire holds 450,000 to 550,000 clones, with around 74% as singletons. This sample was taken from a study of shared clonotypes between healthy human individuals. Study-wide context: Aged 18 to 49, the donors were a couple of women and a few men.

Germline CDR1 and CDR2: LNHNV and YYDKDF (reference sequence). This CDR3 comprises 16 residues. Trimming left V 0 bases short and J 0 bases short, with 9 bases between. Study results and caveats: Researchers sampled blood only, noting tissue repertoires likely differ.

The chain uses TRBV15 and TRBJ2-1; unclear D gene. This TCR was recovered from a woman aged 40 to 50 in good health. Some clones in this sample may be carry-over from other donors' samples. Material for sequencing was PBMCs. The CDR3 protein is CATSRDLLRSYNEQFF. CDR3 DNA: TGTGCCACCAGCAGAGATTTACTACGCTCCTACAATGAGCAGTTCTTC.